A selection of T cell receptor beta chains follows, all from one sample in a study of shared clonotypes between healthy human individuals. This table comes from immunoSEQ multiplex PCR, and its TCRdb copy is limited to in-frame clones, with some not included. This sample has millions of clones, with roughly 94% found just once. Material: naive CD8+ T cells sorted from blood. These receptor sequences come from a man between 18 and 29 years old in good health. Both conserved end residues are trimmed from each CDR3. Rows give clone size only sometimes, using once, few, many, or a class for an expanded clone.

TRBV9,.,ASSVGLAGYEQY
TRBV25-1,.,ASSEYKITEAF
TRBV2,.,ASSIRDYGTGELF
TRBV6-1,.,ASSATGIGEQY
TRBV7-3,.,ASSPFFGQVTQPQH
TRBV4-2,.,ASSQDTAPGEDGYT
TRBV7-9,.,ASSLPGHISYEQY
TRBV5-6,.,ASSFGTGGSHGYT
TRBV13,.,ASSSVPGQLDEQY
TRBV7-6,once,ASSPKTEMNTEAF
TRBV27,.,ASSPGGANYGYT
TRBV10-2,.,ASSESPNSYNEQF
TRBV19,.,ASSIDLEPLYNEQF
TRBV9,.,ASSVGTTEGLDTQY
TRBV5-4,.,ASSWGGDGVGSPLH
TRBV29-1,.,SVESAPGADTQY
TRBV4-1,.,ASSRKGQGNTGELF
TRBV5-4,.,ASSLIGRADPGELF
TRBV6-1,.,ASRGQGNSNQPQH
TRBV19,.,ASSIGTGGNTIY
TRBV27,.,ASSLIGTKGVEKLF
TRBV7-9,.,ASSYNEQF
TRBV9,.,ASSTPPSNYGYT
TRBV4-1,.,ASSQDAAGNTIY
TRBV7-9,.,ASSLRGTSSYNEQF
TRBV9,.,ASSVRGTGSLDYGYT
TRBV19,.,ASSPMTSGSDEQY
TRBV28,.,ASSPYYDSANTGELF
TRBV12-5,.,ASGLGPWELF
TRBV4-1,.,ASSQVYTSGGPHEQY
TRBV7-9,.,ASSLAGSGANVLT
TRBV25-1,.,ASTHWLAGGVNEQF
TRBV13,.,ASSFPYRPNEQF
TRBV9,.,ASSPPEGLKNYGYT
TRBV6-4,once,ASSDRDSPLH
TRBV5-4,.,ASSFDSWTGELF
TRBV6-5,.,ASSYSGQGVSYEQY
TRBV18,.,ASSPEAVLTYEQY